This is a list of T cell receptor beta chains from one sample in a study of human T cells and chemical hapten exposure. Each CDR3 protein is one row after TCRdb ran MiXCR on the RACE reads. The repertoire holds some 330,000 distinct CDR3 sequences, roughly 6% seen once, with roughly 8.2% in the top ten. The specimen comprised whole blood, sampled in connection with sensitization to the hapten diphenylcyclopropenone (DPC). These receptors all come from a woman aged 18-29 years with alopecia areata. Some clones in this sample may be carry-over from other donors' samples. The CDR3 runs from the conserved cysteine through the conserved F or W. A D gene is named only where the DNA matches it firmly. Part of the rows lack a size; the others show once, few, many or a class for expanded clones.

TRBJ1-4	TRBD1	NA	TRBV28	TGTGCCAGCACCGGACAGGGGGCCCCAACTAATGAAAAACTGTTTTTT	CASTGQGAPTNEKLFF
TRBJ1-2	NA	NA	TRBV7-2	TGTGCCAGCAGCTTCGGCCCAACCACGAACTATGGCTACACCTTC	CASSFGPTTNYGYTF
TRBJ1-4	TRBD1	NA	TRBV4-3	TGCGCCAGCAGCCAAATACTACAGGGGGCAACTAATGAAAAACTGTTTTTT	CASSQILQGATNEKLFF
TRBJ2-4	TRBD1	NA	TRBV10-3	TGTGCCATCAGTGAGTGGGGACAGGCCAGAGCCAAAAACATTCAGTACTTC	CAISEWGQARAKNIQYF
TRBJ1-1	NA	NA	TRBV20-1	TGCAGTCCATCAGTGAACACTGAAGCTTTCTTT	CSPSVNTEAFF
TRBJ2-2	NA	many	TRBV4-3	TGCGCCAGCAGCCAAGATCCGCCCCGATGGGGGAACACCGGGGAGCTGTTTTTT	CASSQDPPRWGNTGELFF
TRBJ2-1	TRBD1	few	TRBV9	TGTGCCAGCGGACAGGGCGTTTCAAATGAGCAGTTCTTC	CASGQGVSNEQFF
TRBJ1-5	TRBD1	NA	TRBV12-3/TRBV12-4	TGTGCCAGCAGTTCCGCGACAGGGTTTCAGCCCCAGCATTTT	CASSSATGFQPQHF
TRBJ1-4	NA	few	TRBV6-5	TGTGCCAGCAGTGGATTAGAAGTTGGTGAAAAACTGTTTTTT	CASSGLEVGEKLFF
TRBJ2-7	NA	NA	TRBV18	TGTGCCAGCTCCCAGAACTCCGGACAGGAGGGTGAGGAGCAGTACTTC	CASSQNSGQEGEEQYF
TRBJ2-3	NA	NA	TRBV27	TGTGCCAGCAGTCCTAGGACTGCAGATACGCAGTATTTT	CASSPRTADTQYF
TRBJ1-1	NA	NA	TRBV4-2	TGTGCCAGCAGCCAAGAACACAAAGCTACCGTAGCTTTCTTT	CASSQEHKATVAFF
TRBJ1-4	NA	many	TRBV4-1	TGCGCCAGCAGCCAACCAGGGAGGGTCGGGAGGAAACTGTTTTTT	CASSQPGRVGRKLFF